A single sample is the source of the 25 T cell receptor beta chains below, sequenced in a study of shared clonotypes between healthy human individuals. The table came from immunoSEQ multiplex PCR; TCRdb's copy has only in-frame clones and leaves some out. Of about 2 million clones detected, about 94% appear once; the ten largest clones hold roughly 1%. It was CD45RO-negative cells, positively selected for CCR7, that made up naive CD8 cells, with terminally differentiated effector memory CD45RA+ cells excluded. The specimen sequenced was naive CD8+ T cells sorted from blood. Source of these receptors: a man in his late teens or twenties in good health.

This chain links TRBV7-6 with TRBJ1-2; D is unclear. Trimming took off 3 bases at V and 7 bases at J, with 18 bases between the two ends. CDR3 length equals 15 residues. CDR1 and CDR2 (germline): SGHVS, FNYEAQ. This CDR3 is CASSFFPGEEGGYTF. CDR3 coding DNA: TGTGCCAGCAGCTTTTTTCCGGGAGAAGAGGGTGGCTACACCTTC.

The chain uses TRBV7-9 and TRBJ1-1, with D hard to call. Between the trimmed V and J ends, which lost 5 bases and 0 bases, there was a span of 13 bases. This CDR3 is 15 amino acids long. CDR1 and CDR2 (germline): SEHNR, FQNEAQ (reference sequence). The CDR3 DNA follows: TGTGCCAGCAGCCTCTGGGAAGCATTGAACACTGAAGCTTTCTTT. Translation gives CASSLWEALNTEAFF.

The table lists this clone with a count of one. The chain links TRBV5-6 to TRBJ2-5; D remains unclear. The length of the CDR3 is 12 residues. The V end lost 0 bases, the J end lost 3 bases, and 3 bases lay between the germline ends. Germline V gives CDR1 SGHDT, CDR2 YYEEEE. CDR3: CASSLVEETQYF. CDR3 DNA: TGTGCCAGCAGCTTGGTAGAAGAGACCCAGTACTTC.

Comment on this clone: This sample includes further DNA sequences coding for the same CDR3. The chain couples TRBV6-5 to TRBJ1-1; 11 nucleotides align to TRBD1. Germline CDR1 MNHEY, CDR2 SVGAGI. V lost 6 bases and J lost 4; bases outside the gene matches: 4. This CDR3 has 14 amino acids. This CDR3 reads CASSPGTGGTEAFF. CDR3 nucleotide sequence: TGTGCCAGCAGCCCCGGGACAGGGGGCACTGAAGCTTTCTTT.

The chain links TRBV27 to TRBJ1-2; D is ambiguous. This CDR3 region has 12 residues. In germline, CDR1 is MNHEY, CDR2 SMNVEV (reference sequence). The germline V and J ends were trimmed by 4 bases and 4 bases, with 7 bases remaining between them. The CDR3 coding sequence is TGTGCCAGCAGTTCCCGGGGCTATGGCTACACCTTC. Translated: CASSSRGYGYTF.

Points on this clone: In this CDR3 the conserved last residue, phenylalanine or tryptophan, is missing, so a read error is likely. The limits of the CDR3 on the DNA are not certain, so only TCRdb's listed CDR3 is given. The V call is TRBV6-6, the J call TRBJ1-1. The CDR3 sequence runs 9 residues, both termini included. Germline V gives CDR1 MNHNY, CDR2 SVGAGI (reference sequence). CDR3 in amino acids: CATLEPEHV.

This clone was observed a single time. CDR3 protein: CASSLESRTTGELFF. The DNA for the CDR3 is TGTGCCAGCAGCTTAGAGTCCAGGACCACCGGGGAGCTGTTTTTT. The rearrangement uses TRBV13 and TRBJ2-2; D is unresolved. The V and J ends lost 1 base and 4 bases respectively, with 10 bases between them. The CDR3 is 15 residues long. Germline CDR1 reads PRHDT; CDR2 reads FYEKMQ (reference sequence).

V gene TRBV6-5 combines with J gene TRBJ2-5; 7 bases are shared with TRBD2. The DNA end is a closer match to TRBJ2-7, so the J assignment may be wrong. CDR3 length: 15 residues. Germline assignment: CDR1 MNHEY and CDR2 SVGAGI. CDR3 sequence reads: CASSYSAGATYEQYF. The CDR3 region has the DNA TGTGCCAGCAGTTACTCGGCGGGAGCCACCTACGAGCAGTACTTC.

This chain joins TRBV10-3 and TRBJ2-7, with D hard to call. The ends were cut back, 0 bases at V and 2 bases at J, with 11 bases in the middle. Germline-derived CDR1 and CDR2 are ENHRY and SYGVKD. The CDR3 is made up of 15 amino acids. CDR3 sequence reads: CAISESVVGTYEQYF. DNA of the CDR3: TGTGCCATCAGTGAGTCGGTTGTGGGAACCTACGAGCAGTACTTC.

V usage is TRBV5-5 and J usage is TRBJ2-1, with a weak D call TRBD1 (6 bases). The V end was cut by 4 bases, the J end by 5 bases, with 10 bases between. Germline CDR1 SGHKS, CDR2 YYEKEE (reference sequence). The CDR3 has 13 residues. CDR3 sequence reads: CASSPDSNNEQFF. The DNA for the CDR3 is TGTGCCAGCAGCCCGGACAGTAACAATGAGCAGTTCTTC.

The V call is TRBV6-5, the J call TRBJ2-2; D possibly uses TRBD1 or TRBD2 (5 bases each). V was cut by 4 bases and J by 1 base, with 10 bases left in between. CDR3 length: 15 residues. Germline V CDR1 and CDR2: MNHEY, SVGAGI. CDR3 residues: CASSSGRENTGELFF. CDR3 DNA sequence: TGTGCCAGCAGTTCGGGGCGCGAGAACACCGGGGAGCTGTTTTTT.

The V call is TRBV9, the J call TRBJ2-3, with TRBD2 identical over 9 bases. The V and J ends lost 4 bases and 2 bases, in that order; junction bases with no gene match: 5. Germline V lookup: CDR1 SGDLS, CDR2 YYNGEE. CDR3 size: 15 residues. CDR3 coding DNA: TGTGCCAGCAGCTTTAGCGGGGGCCCCACAGATACGCAGTATTTT. This encodes CASSFSGGPTDTQYF. Together with reference TRBV9 and TRBJ2-3, the CDR3 gives the full variable domain: DSGVTQTPKHLITATGQRVTLRCSPRSGDLSVYWYQQSLDQGLQFLIQYYNGEERAKGNILERFSAQQFPDLHSELNLSSLELGDSALYFCASSFSGGPTDTQYFGPGTRLTVL.

This clone occurred a few times. The V and J genes are TRBV28 and TRBJ2-6; D is ambiguous. Between the trimmed V and J ends, which lost 6 bases and 0 bases, there was a span of 15 bases. This CDR3 is 17 amino acids long. Per the germline V gene, CDR1 is MDHEN and CDR2 is SYDVKM. The CDR3 region is CASSHRHPYSGANVLTF. Here the CDR3 DNA reads TGTGCCAGCAGCCATAGGCACCCTTACTCTGGGGCCAACGTCCTGACTTTC.

Notes on this clone: The sample contains more than one DNA sequence encoding this CDR3. The gene calls are TRBV27 and TRBJ1-1, with 7 bases aligning to TRBD1. The J segment lost 5 bases and the V segment lost 4 bases, leaving 7 bases of the junction unmatched. Germline V gives CDR1 MNHEY, CDR2 SMNVEV (reference sequence). The CDR3 is 14 residues long. The CDR3 nucleotides read TGTGCCAGCAGTTCGACAGGGCCGGGGACTGAAGCTTTCTTT. Residues: CASSSTGPGTEAFF.

Concerning this clone: The same CDR3 arises from other DNA sequences in this sample as well. The chain uses TRBV4-3 and TRBJ2-1; TRBD2 agrees at 10 bases. The germline gives CDR1 LGHNA, CDR2 YSLEER. The CDR3 is made up of 16 amino acids. The V segment lost 1 base and the J segment 4 bases; nucleotides outside the gene matches: 4. The CDR3 DNA reads TGCGCCAGCAGCCAAGGACTAGCGGGCCCATACAATGAGCAGTTCTTC. Amino acid sequence: CASSQGLAGPYNEQFF.

In this sample, this clone turned up once. The rearrangement uses TRBV28 and TRBJ2-7, with D possibly being TRBD1 or TRBD2 (5 bases each). The CDR3 covers 14 residues. V was cut by 3 bases and J by 3 bases, with 12 bases left in between. CDR1 and CDR2 (germline): MDHEN, SYDVKM. The CDR3 sequence: CASSFTGRGYEQYF. CDR3 nucleotide sequence: TGTGCCAGCAGTTTTACGGGGCGCGGCTACGAGCAGTACTTC.

This chain uses TRBV30 with TRBJ1-6, with 7 bases lining up with TRBD1. This CDR3 region has 14 residues. J gave up 5 bases and V 1 base, and 2 bases lay outside the gene matches. CDR1 is GTSNPN and CDR2 is SVGIG in the germline V gene (reference sequence). CDR3 DNA sequence: TGTGCCTGGAGTGAGGGACAGAATAATTCACCCCTCCACTTT. Translated: CAWSEGQNNSPLHF.

The rearrangement joins TRBV27 to TRBJ1-4, with no clear D. The CDR3 is 14 amino acids. Between the trimmed V and J ends, which lost 2 bases and 4 bases, there was a span of 8 bases. Germline CDR1 and CDR2: MNHEY and SMNVEV (reference sequence). For the CDR3, the DNA is TGTGCCAGCAGTTTAAGCGGATTTAATGAAAAACTGTTTTTT. It codes for CASSLSGFNEKLFF.

The rearrangement links TRBV7-8 to TRBJ2-7; 9 nucleotides line up with TRBD1. Germline values: CDR1 SGHVS, CDR2 FQNEAQ. This CDR3 has 16 residues. V lost 0 bases and J lost 5; bases outside the gene matches: 8. CDR3 bases: TGTGCCAGCAGCTTAGCGCTGGGACAGGGATTAGACGAGCAGTACTTC. It specifies CASSLALGQGLDEQYF.

V usage is TRBV9 and J usage is TRBJ1-5; perhaps TRBD1 as D (5 bases). V was trimmed by 4 bases and J by 4 bases, leaving 12 bases between them. Germline-derived CDR1 and CDR2 are SGDLS and YYNGEE. This CDR3 spans 14 amino acids. CDR3 nucleotide sequence: TGTGCCAGCAGCCCCCATGGGGGGAATCAGCCCCAGCATTTT. Protein product: CASSPHGGNQPQHF.

V and J are TRBV7-8 and TRBJ2-5; D ambiguous. Trimming left V 1 base short and J 4 bases short, with 10 bases between. This CDR3 is 14 amino acids long. The V gene's germline CDR1 is SGHVS and CDR2 FQNEAQ. CDR3 sequence: CASSLEALIETQYF. The CDR3 region has the DNA TGTGCCAGCAGCTTAGAGGCCCTGATAGAGACCCAGTACTTC.

V and J are TRBV28 and TRBJ2-7, with unresolved D. The CDR3 has 12 residues. Germline values: CDR1 MDHEN, CDR2 SYDVKM. V was pared by 4 bases and J by 10 bases, with 14 bases between. CDR3 amino acids: CASSSRRRNQYF. In nucleotides, the CDR3 is TGTGCCAGCAGTTCAAGACGACGAAATCAGTACTTC.

The V and J genes are TRBV7-9 and TRBJ2-3, with TRBD1 identical over 7 bases. With 0 bases clipped from V and 14 bases from J, the junction kept 11 bases outside the gene matches. The CDR3 runs 14 residues. Germline assignment: CDR1 SEHNR and CDR2 FQNEAQ (reference sequence). The chain's CDR3 is CASSLAVGGPHVYF. For the CDR3, the DNA is TGTGCCAGCAGCTTAGCAGTAGGGGGCCCTCACGTGTATTTT.

The chain links TRBV28 to TRBJ1-5; D unresolved. Trimming stripped 5 bases from V and 5 bases from J, with 13 bases between. Germline V lookup: CDR1 MDHEN, CDR2 SYDVKM. This CDR3 has 14 amino acids. The CDR3 DNA is TGTGCCAGCAGTAACAGTATCTTTCATCAGCCCCAGCATTTT. Encoded protein: CASSNSIFHQPQHF.

V is TRBV28 and J is TRBJ1-3; no reliable D call. The CDR3 consists of 14 residues. With 7 bases removed from V and 0 bases from J, the gap between germline ends came to 10 bases. Germline V gene data show CDR1 as MDHEN and CDR2 as SYDVKM. The DNA of the CDR3 is TGTGCCAGCACCCGGGAGAACTCTGGAAACACCATATATTTT. Its protein product is CASTRENSGNTIYF.